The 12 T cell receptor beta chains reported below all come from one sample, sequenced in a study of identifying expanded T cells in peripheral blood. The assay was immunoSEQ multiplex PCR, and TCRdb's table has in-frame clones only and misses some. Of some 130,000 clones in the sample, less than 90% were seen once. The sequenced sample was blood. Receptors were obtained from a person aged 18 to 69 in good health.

CDR3 sequence: CSVFGEKLFF. The CDR3 coding sequence is TGCAGTGTCTTTGGTGAAAAACTGTTTTTT. The J gene is TRBJ1-4, the V gene TRBV20-1; no clear D. CDR1 and CDR2 from the germline V gene are DFQATT and SNEGSKA (reference sequence). The V and J ends lost 7 bases and 7 bases respectively, with 7 bases between them. CDR3 length equals 10 residues.

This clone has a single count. The CDR3, as DNA: TGTGCCAGTAGTGGGCGGAGCGGGAGAGGGAACTCCGAGCAGTACTTC. Translation: CASSGRSGRGNSEQYF. The rearrangement uses TRBV19 and TRBJ2-7; 8 nucleotides agree with TRBD2. Per the germline V gene, CDR1 is LNHDA and CDR2 is SQIVND (reference sequence). The length of the CDR3 is 16 residues. The J segment lost 6 bases and the V segment lost 5 bases, leaving 15 bases of the junction unmatched.

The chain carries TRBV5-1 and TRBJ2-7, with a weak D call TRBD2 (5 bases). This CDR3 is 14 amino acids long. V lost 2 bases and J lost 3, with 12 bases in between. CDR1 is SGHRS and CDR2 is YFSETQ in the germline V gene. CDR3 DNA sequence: TGCGCCAGCAGCTTATCTCTAGAGGGCTACGAGCAGTACTTC. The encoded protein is CASSLSLEGYEQYF.

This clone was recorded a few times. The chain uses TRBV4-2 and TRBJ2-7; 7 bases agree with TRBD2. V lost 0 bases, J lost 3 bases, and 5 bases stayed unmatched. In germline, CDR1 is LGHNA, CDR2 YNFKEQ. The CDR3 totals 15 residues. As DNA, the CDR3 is TGTGCCAGCAGCCAAGAGGGCGGGGGTCGCTACGAGCAGTACTTC. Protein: CASSQEGGGRYEQYF.

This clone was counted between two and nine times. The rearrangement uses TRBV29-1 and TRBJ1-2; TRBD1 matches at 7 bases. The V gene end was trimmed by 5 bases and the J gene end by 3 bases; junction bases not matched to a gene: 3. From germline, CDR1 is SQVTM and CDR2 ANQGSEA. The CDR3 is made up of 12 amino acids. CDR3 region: CSVLQGDYGYTF. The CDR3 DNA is TGCAGCGTTCTGCAGGGGGACTATGGCTACACCTTC.

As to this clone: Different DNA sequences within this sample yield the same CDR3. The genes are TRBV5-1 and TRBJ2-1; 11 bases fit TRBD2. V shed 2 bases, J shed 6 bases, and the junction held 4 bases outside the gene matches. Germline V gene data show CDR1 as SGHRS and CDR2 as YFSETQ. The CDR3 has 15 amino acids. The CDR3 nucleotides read TGCGCCAGCAGCTTATTAGCGGGAGGGGTCAATGAGCAGTTCTTC. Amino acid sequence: CASSLLAGGVNEQFF.

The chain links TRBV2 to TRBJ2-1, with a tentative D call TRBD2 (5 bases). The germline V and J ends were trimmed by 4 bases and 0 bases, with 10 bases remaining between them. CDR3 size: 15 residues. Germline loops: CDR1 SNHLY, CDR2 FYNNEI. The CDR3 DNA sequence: TGTGCCAGCAGTGCGGAAGGGAGCTCCTACAATGAGCAGTTCTTC. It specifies CASSAEGSSYNEQFF.

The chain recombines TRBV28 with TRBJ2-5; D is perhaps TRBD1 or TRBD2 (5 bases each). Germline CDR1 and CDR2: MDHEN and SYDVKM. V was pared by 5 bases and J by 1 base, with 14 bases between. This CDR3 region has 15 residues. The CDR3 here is CASSTRRAGQETQYF. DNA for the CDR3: TGTGCCAGCAGTACTCGCAGGGCGGGCCAAGAGACCCAGTACTTC.

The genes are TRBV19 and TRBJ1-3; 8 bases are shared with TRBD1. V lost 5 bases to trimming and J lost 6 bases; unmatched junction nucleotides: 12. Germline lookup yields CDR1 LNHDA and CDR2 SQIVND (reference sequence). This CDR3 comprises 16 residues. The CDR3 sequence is CASSDLRGQGTNTIYF. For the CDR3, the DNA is TGTGCCAGTAGTGATCTCCGCGGACAGGGAACAAACACCATATATTTT.

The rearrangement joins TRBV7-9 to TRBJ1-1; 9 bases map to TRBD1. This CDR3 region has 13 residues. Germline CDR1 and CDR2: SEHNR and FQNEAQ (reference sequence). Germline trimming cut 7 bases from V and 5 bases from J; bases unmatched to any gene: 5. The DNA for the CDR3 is TGTGCCAGCATCCGGGACAGGGTGACTGAAGCTTTCTTT. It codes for CASIRDRVTEAFF.

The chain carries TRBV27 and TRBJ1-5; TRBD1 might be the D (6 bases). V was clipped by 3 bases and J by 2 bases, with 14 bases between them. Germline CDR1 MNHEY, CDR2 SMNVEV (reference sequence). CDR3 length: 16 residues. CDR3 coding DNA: TGTGCCAGCAGTTTCTCCGGGGGCCAGGGCAATCAGCCCCAGCATTTT. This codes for CASSFSGGQGNQPQHF.

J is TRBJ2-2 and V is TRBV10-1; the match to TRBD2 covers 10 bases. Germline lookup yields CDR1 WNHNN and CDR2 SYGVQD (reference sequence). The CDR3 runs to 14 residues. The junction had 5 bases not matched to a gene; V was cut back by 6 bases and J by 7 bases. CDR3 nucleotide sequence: TGCGCCAGCAGCGAACTAGCGGGGCGCGGGGAGCTGTTTTTT. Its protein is CASSELAGRGELFF.